One and the same sample provided the 2 T cell receptor beta chains below, sequenced in a study of shared clonotypes between healthy human individuals (dated by TCRdb to 2020 to 2021). CD8 naive samples were obtained by positive selection for CCR7 among CD45RO-negative cells, yielding a CD45RA+CCR7+ population from which TemRA cells were excluded. Libraries were prepared through the immunoSEQ multiplex PCR assay. TCRdb provides this immuneACCESS table in a form limited to in-frame rearrangements. Some clones are lacking; in checked studies, under half of them reflect an unresolved V gene, and why the rest are absent is not known. Present in this sample are about 2.1 million clones, 90% to 95% of which were seen just once. The leading ten clones occupy over 1.5% of the sample. The sample comprised naive CD8+ T cells from PBMCs. The label giving this sample's cell subset or site can be read as: CD45RA+CCR7+. These receptors all come from a man younger than 35 in good health. Some clones in this sample may be carry-over from other donors' samples.

CDR3 region: CASSYSSLQGYEQYF. The CDR3 DNA is TGTGCCAGTAGTTACAGCTCCCTCCAGGGTTACGAGCAGTACTTC. The rearrangement links TRBV19 to TRBJ2-7; a possible D gene is TRBD1 (5 bases). With 5 bases removed from V and 4 bases from J, the gap between germline ends came to 18 bases. Germline values: CDR1 LNHDA, CDR2 SQIVND (reference sequence). The CDR3 loop spans 15 amino acids. Together with reference TRBV19 and TRBJ2-7, the CDR3 gives the full variable domain: DGGITQSPKYLFRKEGQNVTLSCEQNLNHDAMYWYRQDPGQGLRLIYYSQIVNDFQKGDIAEGYSVSREKKESFPLTVTSAQKNPTAFYLCASSYSSLQGYEQYFGPGTRLTVT.

This chain connects TRBV10-3 to TRBJ2-3; TRBD1 matches at 10 bases. V shed 6 bases, J shed 2 bases, and the junction held 8 bases outside the gene matches. The germline V gene encodes CDR1 ENHRY and CDR2 SYGVKD. CDR3 length equals 16 residues. Written as DNA, the CDR3 is TGTGCCATCAGCCGCTCGACAGGGGGCCCCACAGATACGCAGTATTTT. As protein: CAISRSTGGPTDTQYF.